A selection of T cell receptor beta chains follows, all from one sample in a study of patients and donors after allogeneic stem cell transplantation. A single record per CDR3 protein comes from TCRdb applying MiXCR to the RT-PCR reads. The sample includes approximately 160,000 distinct CDR3 sequences, roughly 31% of them seen just once. Material for sequencing was blood, either unsorted or a sorted T cell fraction (not recorded which). Receptors were obtained from a human donor who was either an allogeneic HSCT recipient or a stem cell or donor lymphocyte infusion donor (not recorded which). It is not recorded whose cells these are; they may come from a transplant donor. The CDR3 runs from the conserved cysteine through the conserved F or W. Each record gives: J gene, V gene, clone size, D gene, CDR3 DNA, CDR3 protein. D genes are given only for firm matches. Clone size is shown for a subset of rows, as once, few, many or a class of expanded clone.

>TRBJ2-7|TRBV6-5|NA|TRBD1
TGTGCCAGCAGAACGACAGGGTATAACGAGCAGTACTTC
CASRTTGYNEQYF
>TRBJ2-7|TRBV24-1|NA|NA
TGTGCCACCAGTGATTTCGGCCAGGGGAGTGAGGAGCAGTACTTC
CATSDFGQGSEEQYF
>TRBJ2-3|TRBV12-3/TRBV12-4|NA|NA
TGTGCCAGCAGTTTAACAGCGGGCTCCGATACGCAGTATTTT
CASSLTAGSDTQYF
>TRBJ1-1|TRBV6-5|few|NA
TGTGCCAGCAGTTACTCGAGGCGGGACACTGAAGCTTTCTTT
CASSYSRRDTEAFF
>TRBJ1-1|TRBV4-2|few|NA
TGTGCCAGCAGCCAAGAGGCTTACCCTGAAGCTTTCTTT
CASSQEAYPEAFF
>TRBJ1-3|TRBV7-2|few|NA
TGTGCCAGCAGCTTAGCCCAGGTTTCTGGAAACACCATATATTTT
CASSLAQVSGNTIYF
>TRBJ2-2|TRBV6-1|NA|TRBD2
TGTGCCAGCAGTGGACTAGCGGGGGTGGGACCCGGGGAGCTGTTTTTT
CASSGLAGVGPGELFF
>TRBJ2-3|TRBV12-3/TRBV12-4|NA|NA
TGTGCCAGCACCGGAACCTCCCCGAGGGCAGATACGCAGTATTTT
CASTGTSPRADTQYF
>TRBJ1-3|TRBV4-3|many|NA
TGCGCCAGCAGCCAAGGAGGGGGCTCTGGAAACACCATATATTTT
CASSQGGGSGNTIYF
>TRBJ2-5|TRBV24-1|NA|NA
TGTGCCACCAGTGATAGCACACAAGAGACCCAGTACTTC
CATSDSTQETQYF
>TRBJ1-1|TRBV15|NA|NA
TGTGCCACCAGCAGAGGGAAAGAGTACGCTGAAGCTTTCTTT
CATSRGKEYAEAFF
>TRBJ2-7|TRBV29-1|few|NA
TGCAGCGTTGGCAGACAGGGACTAGGGTACGAGCAGTACTTC
CSVGRQGLGYEQYF
>TRBJ1-4|TRBV6-5|few|NA
TGTGCCAGCATGGCCATCTATGCAACTAATGAAAAACTGTTTTTT
CASMAIYATNEKLFF
>TRBJ2-7|TRBV4-2|NA|TRBD2
TGTGCCAGCAGCCAAGTTGGCCTGGGGGAGGGGGAGCAGTACTTC
CASSQVGLGEGEQYF
>TRBJ1-1|TRBV6-6|NA|NA
TGTGCCAGCAGTTACGAGAGGCTAGGCGTCTATGAAGCTTTCTTT
CASSYERLGVYEAFF
>TRBJ2-7|TRBV7-9|NA|NA
TGTGCCAGCAGCTTAGGGAGAGAGGGCGAGCAGTACTTC
CASSLGREGEQYF
>TRBJ2-3|TRBV6-2/TRBV6-3|once|NA
TGTGCCAGCGGAGGGCCTATCACAGATACGCAGTATTTT
CASGGPITDTQYF
>TRBJ2-3|TRBV12-3/TRBV12-4|NA|TRBD1
TGTGCCAGCAGCCCGGGACGGACAGGGGATACGCAGTATTTT
CASSPGRTGDTQYF
>TRBJ1-2|TRBV7-2|NA|NA
TGTGCCAGCAGACTGGACAGTTTCTATGGCTACACCTTC
CASRLDSFYGYTF
>TRBJ2-2|TRBV4-1|few|NA
TGCGCCAGCAGAGCCAACTTCGGGATTCAGGGGGAGCTGTTTTTT
CASRANFGIQGELFF
>TRBJ2-3|TRBV25-1|NA|TRBD2
TGTGCCAGCAGTCCCAGCGGGGGTTACGGGGATACGCAGTATTTT
CASSPSGGYGDTQYF
>TRBJ1-6|TRBV20-1|many|NA
TGCAGTGCTAGAGAGTTGGACCGAAACTCCTATAATTCACCCCTCCACTTT
CSARELDRNSYNSPLHF
>TRBJ1-1|TRBV20-1|many|NA
TGCAGTGCTAGAGACAGCATGAACACTGAAGCTTTCTTT
CSARDSMNTEAFF
>TRBJ2-7|TRBV5-6|few|NA
TGTGCCAGCAGCTTCGTCCAGGGGCTATCGGCCTACGAGCAGTACTTC
CASSFVQGLSAYEQYF
>TRBJ1-5|TRBV7-2|few|NA
TGTGCCAGCAGCTTAGGAGACAGACGCAATCAGCCCCAGCATTTT
CASSLGDRRNQPQHF
>TRBJ1-4|TRBV7-2|NA|NA
TGTGCCAGCAGCCAATCAGGGGCAACTAATGAAAAACTGATTTTT
CASSQSGATNEKLIF
>TRBJ1-2|TRBV5-6|NA|NA
TGTGCCAGCAGCTTGGGGGCGTATGGCTACACCTTC
CASSLGAYGYTF
>TRBJ1-3|TRBV4-3|once|TRBD1
TGCGCCACCGGGACAGGGACTGGAAACACCATATATTTT
CATGTGTGNTIYF
>TRBJ2-7|TRBV6-5|few|NA
TGTGCCAGCAGTTACTCCAGAGGTTACGAGCAGTACTTC
CASSYSRGYEQYF
>TRBJ1-6|TRBV12-3/TRBV12-4|many|NA
TGTGCCAGCAGTTTAATGTACACGGCCAATTCACCCCTCCACTTT
CASSLMYTANSPLHF
>TRBJ2-1|TRBV15|NA|TRBD2
TGTGCCACCAGCAGAGAAGAGGGAGGGCCAATGAGGACGTTCTTC
CATSREEGGPMRTFF
>TRBJ1-4|TRBV6-5|few|TRBD1
TGTGCCAGCAGTTCCCCAGGGGGCTTGGGTGAAAAACTGTTTTTT
CASSSPGGLGEKLFF
>TRBJ2-5|TRBV5-1|few|NA
TGCGCCAGCAGCTTGGGGTTCCAAGAGACCCAGTACTTC
CASSLGFQETQYF
>TRBJ1-5|TRBV7-9|many|NA
TGTGCCAGCAGCTCCAATAGCAATCAGCCCCAGCATTTT
CASSSNSNQPQHF